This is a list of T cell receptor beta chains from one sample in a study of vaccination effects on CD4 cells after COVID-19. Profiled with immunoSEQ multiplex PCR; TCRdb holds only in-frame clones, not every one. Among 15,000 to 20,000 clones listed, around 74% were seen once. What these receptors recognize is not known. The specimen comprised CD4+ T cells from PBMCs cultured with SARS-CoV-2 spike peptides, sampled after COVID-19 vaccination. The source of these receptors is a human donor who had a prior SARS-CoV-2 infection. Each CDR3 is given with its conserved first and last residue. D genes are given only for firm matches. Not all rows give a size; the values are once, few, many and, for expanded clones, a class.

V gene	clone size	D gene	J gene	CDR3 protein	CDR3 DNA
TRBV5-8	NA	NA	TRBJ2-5	CASSLEGWRETQYF	TGTGCCAGCAGCTTGGAAGGGTGGCGAGAGACCCAGTACTTC
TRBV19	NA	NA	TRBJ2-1	CASSIITGDAPKIF	TGTGCCAGTAGTATAATAACTGGCGATGCCCCCAAGATCTTC
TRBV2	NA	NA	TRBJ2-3	CASKGETDTQYF	TGTGCCAGCAAGGGAGAAACAGATACGCAGTATTTT
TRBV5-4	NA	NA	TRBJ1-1	CASRQTFGAINTEAFF	TGTGCCAGCAGACAAACTTTCGGGGCGATAAACACTGAAGCTTTCTTT
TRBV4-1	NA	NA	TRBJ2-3	CASSQDWGTDTQYF	TGCGCCAGCAGCCAAGATTGGGGCACAGATACGCAGTATTTT
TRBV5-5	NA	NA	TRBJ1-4	CASSFRVYNEKLFF	TGTGCCAGCAGCTTCCGGGTCTATAATGAAAAACTGTTTTTT
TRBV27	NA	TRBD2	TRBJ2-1	CASSRLGAGGNEQFF	TGTGCCAGCAGTCGCCTCGGGGCGGGAGGGAATGAGCAGTTCTTC
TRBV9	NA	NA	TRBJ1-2	CASSALRVHGYTF	TGTGCCAGCAGCGCACTCAGGGTACATGGCTACACCTTC
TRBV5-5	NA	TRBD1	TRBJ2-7	CASSLSWTGGLYEQYF	TGTGCCAGCAGCTTGTCCTGGACAGGGGGACTCTACGAGCAGTACTTC
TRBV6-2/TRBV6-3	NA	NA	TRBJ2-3	CASSYLGTDTQYF	TGTGCCAGCAGTTACCTGGGCACAGATACGCAGTATTTT
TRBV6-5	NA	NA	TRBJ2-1	CASSWVLGGGNEQFF	TGTGCCAGCAGTTGGGTGCTCGGCGGAGGGAATGAGCAGTTCTTC
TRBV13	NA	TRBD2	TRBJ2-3	CASRDQTSGAAVDTQYF	TGTGCCAGCAGGGACCAGACTAGCGGGGCCGCGGTAGATACGCAGTATTTT
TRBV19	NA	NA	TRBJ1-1	CASSIARVGTEAFF	TGTGCCAGTAGTATAGCCCGGGTAGGCACTGAAGCTTTCTTT
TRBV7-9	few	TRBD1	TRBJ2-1	CASSLNRGQAQFF	TGTGCCAGCAGCTTGAATAGGGGGCAGGCGCAGTTCTTC
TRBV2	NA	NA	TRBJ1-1	CASSSGAGTEAFF	TGTGCCAGCAGCTCAGGGGCTGGCACTGAAGCTTTCTTT
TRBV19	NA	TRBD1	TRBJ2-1	CASSHQLTGYYNEQFF	TGTGCCAGTAGTCATCAACTGACAGGGTACTACAATGAGCAGTTCTTC
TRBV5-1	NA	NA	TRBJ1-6	CASSLETGLTTPLHF	TGCGCCAGCAGCTTGGAAACAGGGTTGACGACACCCCTCCACTTT
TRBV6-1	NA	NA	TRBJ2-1	CASSERGVNEQFF	TGTGCCAGCAGTGAGAGGGGAGTAAATGAGCAGTTCTTC
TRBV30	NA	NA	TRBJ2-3	CAWSGSRSTDTQYF	TGTGCCTGGAGTGGGTCCCGTAGCACAGATACGCAGTATTTT
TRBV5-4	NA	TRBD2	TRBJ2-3	CASSFGLASDTQYF	TGTGCCAGCAGTTTCGGACTAGCTTCCGATACGCAGTATTTT
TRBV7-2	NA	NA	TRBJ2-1	CASSLNYEVNEQFF	TGTGCCAGCAGCTTAAACTATGAAGTCAATGAGCAGTTCTTC
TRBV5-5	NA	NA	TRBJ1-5	CASSFMGDDQPQHF	TGTGCCAGCAGCTTTATGGGAGATGATCAGCCCCAGCATTTT
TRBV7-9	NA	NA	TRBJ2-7	CASSYTFGEQYF	TGTGCCAGCAGCTACACCTTTGGGGAGCAGTACTTC
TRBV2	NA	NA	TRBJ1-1	CASSVSMNTEAFF	TGTGCCAGCAGCGTAAGCATGAACACTGAAGCTTTCTTT
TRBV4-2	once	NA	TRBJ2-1	CASSQPTESEQFF	TGTGCCAGCAGCCAGCCTACGGAAAGTGAGCAGTTCTTC
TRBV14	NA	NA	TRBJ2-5	CASSSSGGETQYF	TGTGCCAGCAGCTCCTCTGGTGGGGAGACCCAGTACTTC
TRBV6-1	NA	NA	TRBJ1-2	CASSEVGGDYGYTF	TGTGCCAGCAGTGAAGTGGGGGGTGACTATGGCTACACCTTC
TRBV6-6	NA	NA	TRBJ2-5	CAIAGHQQETQYF	TGTGCCATCGCGGGACACCAACAAGAGACCCAGTACTTC
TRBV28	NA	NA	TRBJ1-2	CASTMAGVRSGYTF	TGTGCCAGCACTATGGCGGGAGTACGGTCTGGCTACACCTTC
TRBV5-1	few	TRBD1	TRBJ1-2	CASSLRVGGGHGYTF	TGCGCCAGCAGCTTAAGAGTGGGAGGGGGCCATGGCTACACCTTC
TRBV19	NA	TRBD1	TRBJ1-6	CASSIGNRQGGTPLHF	TGTGCCAGTAGTATTGGAAATAGACAGGGGGGGACACCCCTCCACTTT
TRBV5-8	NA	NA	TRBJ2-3	CASSRLSVTDTQYF	TGTGCCAGCAGCCGACTTTCAGTCACAGATACGCAGTATTTT
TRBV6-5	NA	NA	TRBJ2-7	CASSLYGSSYEQYF	TGTGCCAGCAGCTTATACGGGAGCTCCTACGAGCAGTACTTC
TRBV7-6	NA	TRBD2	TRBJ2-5	CASSPKTGTSIETQYF	TGTGCCAGCAGCCCAAAAACCGGGACTAGCATAGAGACCCAGTACTTC
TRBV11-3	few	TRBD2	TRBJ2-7	CASSPGLAGVSWEQYF	TGTGCCAGCAGCCCGGGACTAGCGGGAGTATCGTGGGAGCAGTACTTC
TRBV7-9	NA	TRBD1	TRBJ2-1	CASSLRGTGSYNEQFF	TGTGCCAGCAGCCTCCGCGGGACAGGGTCCTACAATGAGCAGTTCTTC
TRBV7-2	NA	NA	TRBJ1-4	CASSLAPVLREKLFF	TGTGCCAGCAGCTTAGCACCCGTTCTACGCGAAAAACTGTTTTTT
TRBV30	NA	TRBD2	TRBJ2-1	CAWDPRGGSEQFF	TGTGCCTGGGACCCCCGGGGGGGCAGTGAGCAGTTCTTC
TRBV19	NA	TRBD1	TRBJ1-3	CASSTLGQKFGNTIYF	TGTGCCAGTAGTACCCTGGGACAGAAATTTGGAAACACCATATATTTT
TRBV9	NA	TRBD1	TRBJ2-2	CASSVSQGDTGELFF	TGTGCCAGCAGCGTTAGCCAGGGGGACACCGGGGAGCTGTTTTTT
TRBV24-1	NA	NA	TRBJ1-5	CATSGAVGGGDQPQHF	TGTGCCACCAGTGGGGCTGTGGGGGGAGGAGATCAGCCCCAGCATTTT
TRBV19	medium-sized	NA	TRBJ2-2	CASSIRHPPNTGELFF	TGTGCCAGTAGTATCAGACACCCGCCCAACACCGGGGAGCTGTTTTTT
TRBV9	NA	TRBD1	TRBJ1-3	CASSGRRQGIAGNTIYF	TGTGCCAGCAGCGGACGCCGACAGGGGATCGCTGGAAACACCATATATTTT
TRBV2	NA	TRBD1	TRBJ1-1	CASSPSGGFGAFF	TGTGCCAGCAGTCCCTCAGGGGGTTTTGGAGCTTTCTTT
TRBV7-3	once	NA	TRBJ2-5	CASSLSLGETQYF	TGTGCCAGCAGCTTAAGCCTGGGAGAGACCCAGTACTTC
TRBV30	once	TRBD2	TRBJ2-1	CAWSVGLAGNRYNEQFF	TGTGCCTGGAGTGTAGGACTAGCCGGTAACCGCTACAATGAGCAGTTCTTC
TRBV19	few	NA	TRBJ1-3	CASATEQGSGNTIYF	TGTGCCAGCGCCACTGAACAGGGCTCTGGAAACACCATATATTTT
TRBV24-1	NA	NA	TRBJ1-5	CATSDSWDGNQPQHF	TGTGCCACCAGTGATTCCTGGGACGGTAATCAGCCCCAGCATTTT
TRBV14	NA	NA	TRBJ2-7	CASSQRALGQEQYF	TGTGCCAGCAGCCAACGGGCTCTCGGACAGGAGCAGTACTTC
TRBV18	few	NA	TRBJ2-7	CASSPDNEQYF	TGTGCCAGCTCACCGGACAACGAGCAGTACTTC
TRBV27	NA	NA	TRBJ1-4	CASSLVGNLLTATNEKLFF	TGTGCCAGCAGTTTGGTGGGGAACCTCCTGACAGCTACTAATGAAAAACTGTTTTTT
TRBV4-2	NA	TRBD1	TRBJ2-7	CASSQRRTGDEQYF	TGTGCCAGCAGCCAAAGACGGACAGGGGATGAGCAGTACTTC
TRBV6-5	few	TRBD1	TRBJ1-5	CASSYWAGTGDQPQHF	TGTGCCAGCAGTTACTGGGCCGGGACAGGGGACCAGCCCCAGCATTTT